These 30 T cell receptor beta chains originate from one sample sequenced in a study of blood T cell repertoires in COVID-19. Only in-frame clones appear in the TCRdb table, and some are missing; sequencing was by immunoSEQ multiplex PCR. The table has roughly 170,000 clones, approximately 85% seen once; the top ten hold 1.2%. The sequenced material came from peripheral blood. The receptors derive from a man in his fifties or sixties who had recovered from COVID-19.

The rearrangement uses TRBV4-3 and TRBJ2-5; 9 bases map to TRBD1. The length of the CDR3 is 16 residues. Germline CDR1 LGHNA, CDR2 YSLEER. Trimming at V came to 0 bases and at J to 2 bases, leaving 4 bases not matched to a gene. This CDR3 is CASSQDSGTGQETQYF. The CDR3 DNA is TGCGCCAGCAGCCAAGACTCCGGGACAGGGCAAGAGACCCAGTACTTC.

This chain connects TRBV14 to TRBJ2-2; tentative D call: TRBD2 (6 bases). Per germline, CDR1 SGHDN and CDR2 FVKESK. V lost 4 bases, J lost 0 bases, and 15 bases lay in between. This CDR3 spans 17 amino acids. The CDR3 region has the DNA TGTGCCAGCAGCCGCAGGCTAGCGCTCGCGAACACCGGGGAGCTGTTTTTT. This translates into CASSRRLALANTGELFF.

The chain links TRBV6-2 or TRBV6-3 to TRBJ1-1; tentatively, D is TRBD1 (6 bases). Germline CDR1 and CDR2: MNHEY and SVGEGT. The CDR3 covers 16 residues. V was pared by 6 bases and J by 5 bases, with 22 bases between. CDR3 in amino acids: CASSWEKTGHRTEAFF. CDR3 DNA sequence: TGTGCCAGCAGCTGGGAAAAGACAGGTCACAGGACTGAAGCTTTCTTT.

This chain uses TRBV19 with TRBJ2-1; 8 nucleotides line up with TRBD1. From germline, CDR1 is LNHDA and CDR2 SQIVND (reference sequence). The V gene end was trimmed by 0 bases and the J gene end by 8 bases; junction bases not matched to a gene: 3. This CDR3 is built from 14 residues. The CDR3 DNA reads as TGTGCCAGTAGTATAGAGGACAGGGCTTATGAGCAGTTCTTC. Protein product: CASSIEDRAYEQFF.

V usage is TRBV29-1 and J usage is TRBJ1-2; D call uncertain. The germline gives CDR1 SQVTM, CDR2 ANQGSEA. CDR3 length: 13 residues. The V gene lost 1 base and the J gene lost 8 bases, with 14 bases spanning the gap. CDR3 loop: CSVEVWAEGGYTF. The CDR3, as DNA: TGCAGCGTTGAAGTTTGGGCAGAAGGAGGCTACACCTTC.

This clone was seen only a few times. A read error may account for a junction end that differs from germline. The rearrangement links TRBV7-7 to TRBJ2-5; TRBD2 matches 7 bases. This CDR3 region has 16 residues. CDR1 and CDR2 from the germline V gene are SSHAT and FNYEAQ (reference sequence). CDR3 residues: CASSLGPRGSVETQYF. In DNA, the CDR3 is TGTGCTAGCAGCTTAGGACCGCGGGGGTCGGTTGAGACCCAGTACTTC.

This chain joins TRBV5-6 and TRBJ2-5, with D maybe TRBD1 (6 bases). This CDR3 has 13 amino acids. V was shortened by 4 bases and J by 1 base, with 8 bases between the two germline ends. Germline assignment: CDR1 SGHDT and CDR2 YYEEEE. In nucleotides, the CDR3 is TGTGCCAGCAGCCGGGACACCCAAGAGACCCAGTACTTC. Residues: CASSRDTQETQYF.

The CDR3 DNA reads TGTGCCAGCAGTTACTCAGGACACTCTGGGGCCAACGTCCTGACTTTC. It translates to CASSYSGHSGANVLTF. The chain joins TRBV6-5 to TRBJ2-6, with TRBD1 as a possible D gene (5 bases). Trimming removed 0 bases at V and 0 bases at J, with 6 bases between. Looked up from germline, CDR1 is MNHEY and CDR2 is SVGAGI. This CDR3 comprises 16 residues.

In this sample, this clone turned up once. The rearrangement uses TRBV7-8 and TRBJ1-1; 8 positions agree with TRBD1. V trimming: 4 bases; J trimming: 10 bases; junction bases outside the gene matches: 11. CDR1 is SGHVS and CDR2 is FQNEAQ in the germline V gene. This CDR3 has 14 residues. CDR3 DNA: TGTGCCAGCAGCTCAACTGGACAGGGCGTAAGAGCTTTCTTT. Translated, it gives CASSSTGQGVRAFF.

This chain joins TRBV6-4 and TRBJ2-2, with 11 bases identical to TRBD1. The J segment lost 7 bases and the V segment lost 5 bases, leaving 6 bases of the junction unmatched. Germline V lookup: CDR1 MRHNA, CDR2 SNTAGT. CDR3 length equals 15 residues. The CDR3 loop is CASSTGTGGHGELFF. CDR3 sequence (DNA): TGTGCCAGCAGTACTGGGACAGGGGGTCACGGGGAGCTGTTTTTT.

The J gene is TRBJ2-7, the V gene TRBV7-9; tentative D call: TRBD2 (6 bases). CDR1 SEHNR and CDR2 FQNEAQ come from the germline V gene (reference sequence). This CDR3 has 17 residues. V gave up 1 base and J gave up 5 bases, with 21 bases separating them. Here the CDR3 DNA reads TGTGCCAGCAGCTTAGGCGGGGCAACCCCCCTTAGGAACGAGCAGTACTTC. This sequence encodes CASSLGGATPLRNEQYF.

The chain links TRBV2 to TRBJ2-5; 8 positions match TRBD2. The CDR3 extends over 13 amino acids. Germline V CDR1 and CDR2: SNHLY, FYNNEI. The trim removed 8 bases at V and 5 bases at J, leaving 7 bases unmatched. The CDR3 nucleotides are TGTGCCAGCGTTAGCGGGGTGGGCGAGACCCAGTACTTC. Translated: CASVSGVGETQYF.

The chain is built from TRBV9 and TRBJ1-5; no firm D call. Germline assignment: CDR1 SGDLS and CDR2 YYNGEE. Trimming removed 0 bases at V and 7 bases at J, with 8 bases between. The CDR3 is 13 residues long. In DNA form, the CDR3 reads TGTGCCAGCAGCGTAGCTGAGGGCCAGCCCCAGCATTTT. Protein product: CASSVAEGQPQHF.

Only one count was recorded for this clone. This chain links TRBV2 with TRBJ2-5; the D is unclear. The CDR3 sequence is 15 residues long. The germline V gene encodes CDR1 SNHLY and CDR2 FYNNEI. Trimming cost V 1 base and J 1 base, with 10 bases left between them. The CDR3 here is CASSEGGNRQETQYF. CDR3 bases: TGTGCCAGCAGTGAAGGCGGCAATCGCCAAGAGACCCAGTACTTC.

V gene TRBV2 combines with J gene TRBJ2-4; 7 bases are a match to TRBD1. Germline trimming cut 8 bases from V and 10 bases from J; bases unmatched to any gene: 5. Germline loops: CDR1 SNHLY, CDR2 FYNNEI. The CDR3 length is 11 residues. Here the CDR3 reads CASGSRGIQYF. The CDR3 nucleotides are TGTGCCAGCGGCTCCAGGGGGATTCAGTACTTC.

This chain joins TRBV5-4 and TRBJ1-1, with D maybe TRBD1 (6 bases). CDR1 SGHNT and CDR2 YYREEE come from the germline V gene (reference sequence). The CDR3 loop spans 18 amino acids. V dropped 2 bases and J dropped 1 base, with 21 bases sitting between them. The CDR3 region is CASSLDRFRKVANTEAFF. The CDR3 coding sequence is TGTGCCAGCAGCTTAGACAGGTTTCGGAAAGTAGCGAACACTGAAGCTTTCTTT.

The genes are TRBV2 and TRBJ2-3, with D tentatively TRBD2 (6 bases). V was clipped by 4 bases and J by 1 base, with 15 bases between them. CDR3 length equals 16 residues. Germline V gene data show CDR1 as SNHLY and CDR2 as FYNNEI. The CDR3 DNA is TGTGCCAGCAGTGCGTCTCCCCCGGGGGGCACAGATACGCAGTATTTT. This encodes CASSASPPGGTDTQYF.

As to this clone: At the DNA level, this CDR3 is encoded by other sequences in the same sample as well. The chain uses TRBV11-3 and TRBJ2-1; TRBD2 aligns across 10 bases. Germline loops: CDR1 SGHNT, CDR2 YENEEA. The CDR3 is 14 residues long. The trim removed 4 bases at V and 4 bases at J, leaving 1 base unmatched. The CDR3 loop is CASSSGLAYNEQFF. CDR3 DNA: TGTGCCAGCAGCTCGGGACTAGCGTACAATGAGCAGTTCTTC.

J is TRBJ2-1 and V is TRBV7-2, with TRBD1 identical over 10 bases. With V trimmed by 5 bases and J by 9 bases, 10 bases remained unmatched. The CDR3 is 15 amino acids. Per the germline V gene, CDR1 is SGHTA and CDR2 is FQGNSA. CDR3 nucleotide sequence: TGTGCCAGCAGCCGCGGGACAGGGGATAAGGTTGAGCAGTTCTTC. Translation: CASSRGTGDKVEQFF.

The gene calls are TRBV2 and TRBJ2-5; 10 bases fit TRBD1. Germline loops: CDR1 SNHLY, CDR2 FYNNEI. With V trimmed by 6 bases and J by 3 bases, 7 bases remained unmatched. The CDR3 extends over 15 amino acids. CDR3 nucleotide sequence: TGTGCCAGCAGCTGGACAGGGGGATCGGAAGAGACCCAGTACTTC. It codes for CASSWTGGSEETQYF. Variable domain in full (rest from reference TRBV2 and TRBJ2-5): EPEVTQTPSHQVTQMGQEVILRCVPISNHLYFYWYRQILGQKVEFLVSFYNNEISEKSEIFDDQFSVERPDGSNFTLKIRSTKLEDSAMYFCASSWTGGSEETQYFGPGTRLLVL.

The gene calls are TRBV25-1 and TRBJ2-7, with D maybe TRBD2 (5 bases). V gave up 5 bases and J gave up 7 bases, with 15 bases separating them. The CDR3 has 13 amino acids. The germline V gene has CDR1 MGHDK and CDR2 SYGVNS. CDR3 sequence: CASSLPDPGEQYF. CDR3 coding DNA: TGTGCCAGCAGTCTACCAGATCCGGGGGAGCAGTACTTC.

The chain is built from TRBV27 and TRBJ1-1; maybe TRBD1 (5 bases). Trimming stripped 8 bases from V and 1 base from J, with 20 bases between. The CDR3 runs 16 residues. CDR1 is MNHEY, CDR2 SMNVEV, per germline (reference sequence). This chain's CDR3 is CASVGGTASRNTEAFF. Written as DNA, the CDR3 is TGTGCCAGCGTTGGGGGGACGGCATCAAGGAACACTGAAGCTTTCTTT.

The chain joins TRBV19 to TRBJ1-5; TRBD1 matches 9 bases. CDR3 size: 15 residues. Germline CDR1 reads LNHDA; CDR2 reads SQIVND (reference sequence). V trimming: 7 bases; J trimming: 4 bases; junction bases outside the gene matches: 8. The CDR3: CASKLQGALNQPQHF. The CDR3 DNA reads TGTGCCAGTAAGTTACAGGGGGCGCTAAATCAGCCCCAGCATTTT. Complete variable domain (other parts from reference TRBV19 and TRBJ1-5): DGGITQSPKYLFRKEGQNVTLSCEQNLNHDAMYWYRQDPGQGLRLIYYSQIVNDFQKGDIAEGYSVSREKKESFPLTVTSAQKNPTAFYLCASKLQGALNQPQHFGDGTRLSIL.

The J gene is TRBJ2-3, the V gene TRBV24-1; 7 bases map to TRBD1. With V trimmed by 4 bases and J by 4 bases, 13 bases remained unmatched. The CDR3 is 17 amino acids. Germline V CDR1 and CDR2: KGHDR, SFDVKD. Here the CDR3 reads CATSDLKVDQGADTQYF. CDR3 nucleotide sequence: TGTGCCACCAGTGACCTAAAGGTTGATCAGGGGGCAGATACGCAGTATTTT.

J is TRBJ1-1 and V is TRBV4-1, with D perhaps matching TRBD1 (6 bases). Germline lookup yields CDR1 MGHRA and CDR2 YSYEKL. The CDR3 totals 13 residues. With 6 bases removed from V and 5 bases from J, the gap between germline ends came to 13 bases. In DNA form, the CDR3 reads TGCGCCAGCAGACCGGACAGAGGGACTGAAGCTTTCTTT. It specifies CASRPDRGTEAFF.

This chain joins TRBV10-2 and TRBJ2-3; D might be TRBD2 (6 bases). The CDR3 sequence is 14 residues long. Germline assignment: CDR1 WSHSY and CDR2 SAAADI. V gave up 2 bases and J gave up 4 bases, with 10 bases separating them. The CDR3 here is CASSEGGYADTQYF. The CDR3, as DNA: TGCGCCAGCAGTGAGGGGGGGTACGCAGATACGCAGTATTTT.

This chain joins TRBV6-6 and TRBJ1-5; possible D gene TRBD1, 6 bases. Germline lookup yields CDR1 MNHNY and CDR2 SVGAGI (reference sequence). Trimming shortened V by 6 bases and J by 5 bases, and 8 bases separated the two germline ends. The CDR3 has 12 residues. CDR3 amino acids: CASRTGYQPQHF. The CDR3 nucleotides are TGTGCCAGCAGAACAGGGTATCAGCCCCAGCATTTT.

The chain combines TRBV13 with TRBJ2-7; 8 bases are a match to TRBD1. Unmatched junction bases numbered 16, after V lost 5 bases and J lost 4 bases. This CDR3 region has 17 residues. CDR1 is PRHDT and CDR2 is FYEKMQ in the germline V gene (reference sequence). The CDR3 region is CASSLKSLDRELYEQYF. The CDR3 DNA reads as TGTGCCAGCAGCCTAAAGTCTTTGGACAGGGAACTATACGAGCAGTACTTC.

The J gene is TRBJ1-4, the V gene TRBV4-2; D not resolved. The V end was cut by 0 bases, the J end by 14 bases, with 10 bases between. CDR3 length equals 12 residues. Germline values: CDR1 LGHNA, CDR2 YNFKEQ. CDR3 loop: CASSQDTQRLFF. The DNA of the CDR3 is TGTGCCAGCAGCCAAGATACCCAGAGGCTGTTTTTT.

The chain joins TRBV20-1 to TRBJ1-2; D is unclear. V gave up 3 bases and J gave up 7 bases, with 15 bases separating them. Germline V gene sequence: CDR1 DFQATT, CDR2 SNEGSKA (reference sequence). The CDR3 is made up of 13 amino acids. The CDR3 reads CSASLTATSGYTF. The DNA of the CDR3 is TGCAGTGCTAGTCTGACTGCCACTAGTGGCTACACCTTC.